This T cell receptor beta chain appears in the sequencing data of a study of T cell responses to AZD1222 COVID-19 vaccine. Some clones are missing from TCRdb's copy, which holds only in-frame ones; the method was immunoSEQ multiplex PCR. The sample lists approximately 140,000 clones, roughly 92% occurring once. The study pooled second doses at about 4 or about 12 weeks. In the case of this clone: The antigen is undetermined.

The V end lost 3 bases, the J end lost 4 bases, and 7 bases lay between the germline ends. This CDR3 spans 13 amino acids. Per the germline V gene, CDR1 is SGHNT and CDR2 is YENEEA. Notes on the study in general: Breadth and depth of Spike-specific TCRs rose after two AZD1222 doses.

The TCR originated in an adult who received the AZD1222 COVID-19 vaccine. The V gene is TRBV11-3, the J gene TRBJ2-1; D possibly corresponds to TRBD2 (6 bases). The source material was peripheral blood, sampled 28 days after the second AZD1222 dose. The CDR3 sequence is CASSLGGYNEQFF. The CDR3 DNA follows: TGTGCCAGCAGCTTGGGGGGATACAATGAGCAGTTCTTC.